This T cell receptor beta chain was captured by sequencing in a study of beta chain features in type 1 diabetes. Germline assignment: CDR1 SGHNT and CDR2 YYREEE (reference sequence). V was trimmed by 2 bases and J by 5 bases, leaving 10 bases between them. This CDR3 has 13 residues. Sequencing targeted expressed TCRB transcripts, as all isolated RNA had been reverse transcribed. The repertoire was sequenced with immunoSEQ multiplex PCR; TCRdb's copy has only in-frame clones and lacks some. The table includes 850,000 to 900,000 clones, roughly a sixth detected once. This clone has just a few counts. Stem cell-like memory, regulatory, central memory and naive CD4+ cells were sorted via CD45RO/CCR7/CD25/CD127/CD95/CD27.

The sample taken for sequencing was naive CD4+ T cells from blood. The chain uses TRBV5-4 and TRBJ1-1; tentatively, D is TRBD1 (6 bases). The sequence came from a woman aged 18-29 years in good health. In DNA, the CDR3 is TGTGCCAGCAGCTTAGGGGGAAAAACTGAAGCTTTCTTT. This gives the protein CASSLGGKTEAFF.